One sample yielded the 28 T cell receptor beta chains listed below, sequenced in a study of T cell responses to AZD1222 COVID-19 vaccine. Repertoires were generated with immunoSEQ multiplex PCR, while TCRdb's copy carries only in-frame clones and drops some. The data contain 180,000 or so clones, roughly 94% of them singletons. The material was peripheral blood, obtained on day 0 of AZD1222 vaccination. These receptors were obtained from an adult in good health.

The rearrangement joins TRBV5-8 to TRBJ1-5, with D possibly being TRBD1 (6 bases). Per the germline V gene, CDR1 is SGHTS and CDR2 is YDEGEE. CDR3 length equals 16 residues. The V and J ends lost 6 bases and 0 bases respectively, with 16 bases between them. The DNA for the CDR3 is TGTGCCAGCAACCACGACAGGTCCTATAGCAATCAGCCCCAGCATTTT. Protein product: CASNHDRSYSNQPQHF. The full variable domain, completed using reference TRBV5-8 and TRBJ1-5, is EAGVTQSPTHLIKTRGQQATLRCSPISGHTSVYWYQQALGLGLQFLLWYDEGEERNRGNFPPRFSGRQFPNYSSELNVNALELEDSALYLCASNHDRSYSNQPQHFGDGTRLSIL.

This chain joins TRBV27 and TRBJ2-7; possibly TRBD1 for D (6 bases). CDR1 and CDR2 (germline): MNHEY, SMNVEV (reference sequence). V lost 0 bases to trimming and J lost 4 bases, with 7 bases between them. The CDR3 sequence is 13 residues long. Written as DNA, the CDR3 is TGTGCCAGCAGTTTATCTACAGGGTACGAGCAGTACTTC. Its translation: CASSLSTGYEQYF.

The gene calls are TRBV5-5 and TRBJ1-2; D is possibly TRBD1 (5 bases). V was shortened by 4 bases and J by 3 bases, with 19 bases between the two germline ends. The germline gives CDR1 SGHKS, CDR2 YYEKEE (reference sequence). This CDR3 comprises 16 residues. Here the CDR3 DNA reads TGTGCCAGCAGCACTCTGAGTCAGGGAATAGACTATGGCTACACCTTC. The encoded protein is CASSTLSQGIDYGYTF. Full variable domain (outside the CDR3, taken from reference TRBV5-5 and TRBJ1-2): DAGVTQSPTHLIKTRGQQVTLRCSPISGHKSVSWYQQVLGQGPQFIFQYYEKEERGRGNFPDRFSARQFPNYSSELNVNALLLGDSALYLCASSTLSQGIDYGYTFGSGTRLTVV.

The rearrangement uses TRBV5-1 and TRBJ1-6; tentatively, D is TRBD1 (6 bases). V lost 4 bases to trimming and J lost 8 bases, with 16 bases between them. The CDR3 runs 15 residues. The V gene's germline CDR1 is SGHRS and CDR2 YFSETQ. This chain's CDR3 is CASSEGLGGDSPLHF. The CDR3 nucleotides read TGCGCCAGCAGCGAGGGACTAGGGGGTGATTCACCCCTCCACTTT.

The chain joins TRBV6-6 to TRBJ2-3; D gene ambiguous. V lost 4 bases and J lost 1, with 6 bases in between. The CDR3 has 13 residues. Per the germline V gene, CDR1 is MNHNY and CDR2 is SVGAGI (reference sequence). CDR3 in DNA: TGTGCCAGCAGTTGGACCCGCACAGATACGCAGTATTTT. This codes for CASSWTRTDTQYF.

The chain recombines TRBV10-3 with TRBJ2-1, with 9 bases fitting TRBD1. The CDR3 consists of 16 residues. The V gene end was trimmed by 4 bases and the J gene end by 10 bases; junction bases not matched to a gene: 14. Germline loops: CDR1 ENHRY, CDR2 SYGVKD. Here the CDR3 reads CAISAIGQGNPREQFF. CDR3 nucleotides: TGTGCCATCAGTGCCATAGGACAGGGGAATCCGAGGGAGCAGTTCTTC.

The CDR3 DNA reads TGTGCCAGCAGTTTAAGGGGGGATGGCTACACCTTC. Translating gives CASSLRGDGYTF. The gene calls are TRBV28 and TRBJ1-2, with D tentatively TRBD1 (6 bases). The CDR3 covers 12 residues. CDR1 and CDR2 from the germline V gene are MDHEN and SYDVKM. Trimming left V 2 bases short and J 6 bases short, with 7 bases between.

The chain combines TRBV10-3 with TRBJ2-1; 7 nucleotides line up with TRBD2. Germline lookup yields CDR1 ENHRY and CDR2 SYGVKD. The J segment lost 8 bases and the V segment lost 8 bases, leaving 9 bases of the junction unmatched. The CDR3 is 13 residues long. CDR3 sequence: CAISGGSGDEQFF. The DNA for the CDR3 is TGTGCCATCTCTGGCGGGAGTGGCGATGAGCAGTTCTTC.

The chain links TRBV20-1 to TRBJ1-4; D not certain. The CDR3 totals 10 residues. Trimming stripped 4 bases from V and 8 bases from J, with 5 bases between. Germline V gene lookup returns CDR1 DFQATT and CDR2 SNEGSKA (reference sequence). This chain's CDR3 is CSAMGEKLFF. CDR3 nucleotide sequence: TGCAGTGCTATGGGAGAAAAACTGTTTTTT.

The chain has TRBV19 and TRBJ1-2; 7 nucleotides match TRBD1. Losses at the gene ends were 2 bases for V and 0 bases for J; bases not matched to a gene: 3. This CDR3 has 15 residues. The germline CDR1 and CDR2 sequences are LNHDA and SQIVND (reference sequence). CDR3 in DNA: TGTGCCAGTAGTATACCTGGGACAGCTAACTATGGCTACACCTTC. It codes for CASSIPGTANYGYTF.

This chain joins TRBV5-8 and TRBJ1-1; 8 nucleotides line up with TRBD1. The V gene's germline CDR1 is SGHTS and CDR2 YDEGEE. With V trimmed by 0 bases and J by 0 bases, 4 bases remained unmatched. This CDR3 contains 16 residues. The DNA for the CDR3 is TGTGCCAGCAGCTTGGGGACAGGGCCTCTGAACACTGAAGCTTTCTTT. It is translated as CASSLGTGPLNTEAFF.

The V call is TRBV7-7, the J call TRBJ2-1, with a weak D call TRBD1 (5 bases). The CDR3 has 13 residues. The germline CDR1 and CDR2 sequences are SSHAT and FNYEAQ (reference sequence). Trimming stripped 4 bases from V and 8 bases from J, with 12 bases between. The CDR3 DNA follows: TGTGCCAGCAGCTCGCTCCAGGGCGATGAGCAGTTCTTC. Translating gives CASSSLQGDEQFF.

The rearrangement links TRBV5-1 to TRBJ1-2, with D possibly matching TRBD1 (5 bases). The CDR3 consists of 17 residues. Trimming removed 4 bases at V and 4 bases at J, with 23 bases between. Germline-derived CDR1 and CDR2 are SGHRS and YFSETQ. CDR3 bases: TGCGCCAGCAGCCGGGTCGGAGTTACCCAGGGAAGCTATGGCTACACCTTC. Translating it yields CASSRVGVTQGSYGYTF.

This clone appeared a few times. This chain joins TRBV18 and TRBJ2-1, with unresolved D. Germline CDR1 and CDR2: KGHSH and LQKENI. The CDR3 is 12 amino acids. Trimming pared 4 bases from V and 8 bases from J, leaving 9 bases between. CDR3 residues: CASSRLGDEQFF. The CDR3, as DNA: TGTGCCAGCTCACGGTTAGGCGATGAGCAGTTCTTC.

V is TRBV5-1 and J is TRBJ2-7; 8 bases align to TRBD1. The junction had 4 bases not matched to a gene; V was cut back by 5 bases and J by 3 bases. This CDR3 is 13 amino acids long. Germline CDR1 SGHRS, CDR2 YFSETQ. CDR3 sequence (DNA): TGCGCCAGCAGGAGGACAGGGAACTACGAGCAGTACTTC. Protein: CASRRTGNYEQYF.

This chain links TRBV2 with TRBJ2-2; D is perhaps TRBD2 (5 bases). V was cut by 3 bases and J by 3 bases, with 8 bases left in between. Germline values: CDR1 SNHLY, CDR2 FYNNEI. The CDR3 has 14 residues. CDR3 amino acids: CASSDGRDTGELFF. The CDR3 DNA follows: TGTGCCAGCAGTGACGGGCGGGACACCGGGGAGCTGTTTTTT.

V usage is TRBV5-1 and J usage is TRBJ1-1, with D tentatively TRBD1 (6 bases). The CDR3 extends over 15 amino acids. V lost 3 bases and J 4 bases, leaving 16 bases between the germline ends. Per germline, CDR1 SGHRS and CDR2 YFSETQ. The CDR3 DNA follows: TGCGCCAGCAGCTCAGTTGAACAGGGAGGCACTGAAGCTTTCTTT. Its protein product is CASSSVEQGGTEAFF.

CDR3 sequence (DNA): TGTGCCAGCAACTCCCTAACCGGGACTAGCGGAGCCCGCACAGATACGCAGTATTTT. Its translation: CASNSLTGTSGARTDTQYF. V and J are TRBV7-2 and TRBJ2-3; 11 positions agree with TRBD2. The CDR3 runs to 19 residues. Germline V gene sequence: CDR1 SGHTA, CDR2 FQGNSA. The trim removed 7 bases at V and 1 base at J, leaving 16 bases unmatched.

The V and J genes are TRBV7-8 and TRBJ2-3; no firm D call. Germline CDR1 and CDR2: SGHVS and FQNEAQ. The CDR3 is made up of 17 amino acids. V gave up 4 bases and J gave up 6 bases, with 23 bases separating them. Here the CDR3 reads CASSSELGPPEADTQYF. The CDR3 bases are TGTGCCAGCAGCTCCGAGCTCGGACCTCCAGAGGCGGATACGCAGTATTTT.

This clone appeared a single time. The chain employs TRBV7-9 and TRBJ1-2, with D hard to call. The V gene lost 10 bases and the J gene lost 3 bases, with 9 bases spanning the gap. The length of the CDR3 is 11 residues. Per germline, CDR1 SEHNR and CDR2 FQNEAQ (reference sequence). CDR3 bases: TGTGCCACAATTCGGGACTATGGCTACACCTTC. Translation: CATIRDYGYTF.

The chain couples TRBV2 to TRBJ1-1; the D is unclear. The germline V gene encodes CDR1 SNHLY and CDR2 FYNNEI. This CDR3 is 11 amino acids long. Trimming took off 6 bases at V and 8 bases at J, with 10 bases between the two ends. CDR3 amino acids: CASSRHQEAFF. The CDR3, as DNA: TGTGCCAGCAGCCGACACCAGGAAGCTTTCTTT. Variable domain in full (rest from reference TRBV2 and TRBJ1-1): EPEVTQTPSHQVTQMGQEVILRCVPISNHLYFYWYRQILGQKVEFLVSFYNNEISEKSEIFDDQFSVERPDGSNFTLKIRSTKLEDSAMYFCASSRHQEAFFGQGTRLTVV.

V is TRBV6-5 and J is TRBJ1-4, with 7 bases identical to TRBD1. Germline CDR1 is MNHEY and CDR2 is SVGAGI. The CDR3 loop spans 14 amino acids. The junction had 2 bases not matched to a gene; V was cut back by 4 bases and J by 3 bases. Here the CDR3 DNA reads TGTGCCAGCAGTTCGGACAGGTCTAATGAAAAACTGTTTTTT. Translation: CASSSDRSNEKLFF.

The rearrangement uses TRBV19 and TRBJ1-4; D possibly corresponds to TRBD1 (5 bases). V lost 3 bases, J lost 8 bases, and 13 bases lay in between. The CDR3 covers 14 residues. CDR1 and CDR2 from the germline V gene are LNHDA and SQIVND (reference sequence). The CDR3 DNA follows: TGTGCCAGTAGTATGGAAGGGGTTGGAGAAAAACTGTTTTTT. Translation: CASSMEGVGEKLFF.

The rearrangement links TRBV19 to TRBJ2-1, with D perhaps matching TRBD1 (6 bases). The V end lost 4 bases, the J end lost 4 bases, and 11 bases lay between the germline ends. The germline V gene encodes CDR1 LNHDA and CDR2 SQIVND (reference sequence). This CDR3 region has 14 residues. The CDR3 region has the DNA TGTGCCAGTAGTAGCCAGGGACAATACAATGAGCAGTTCTTC. It translates to CASSSQGQYNEQFF.

The chain joins TRBV27 to TRBJ1-2; the D gene is possibly TRBD1 (5 bases). The CDR3 length is 13 residues. Germline CDR1 reads MNHEY; CDR2 reads SMNVEV (reference sequence). The V end was cut by 3 bases, the J end by 6 bases, with 11 bases between. This CDR3 is CASSFTRDHGYTF. CDR3 DNA: TGTGCCAGCAGTTTTACCAGGGATCATGGCTACACCTTC.

The chain has TRBV5-1 and TRBJ1-4, with TRBD1 identical over 7 bases. Germline values: CDR1 SGHRS, CDR2 YFSETQ. The CDR3 loop spans 19 amino acids. After removal of 1 base from V and 0 bases from J, the junction contained 12 bases not matched to a gene. CDR3 nucleotides: TGCGCCAGCAGCTTGTCTAAGACAGGGCAGCATGCAACTAATGAAAAACTGTTTTTT. This sequence encodes CASSLSKTGQHATNEKLFF.

The J gene is TRBJ1-1, the V gene TRBV19; no reliable D call. The ends were cut back, 4 bases at V and 3 bases at J, with 15 bases in the middle. Germline CDR1 and CDR2: LNHDA and SQIVND (reference sequence). The CDR3 contains 15 residues. CDR3 sequence: CASSTFATRHTEAFF. The CDR3 DNA follows: TGTGCCAGTAGTACTTTCGCGACACGTCACACTGAAGCTTTCTTT.

This clone was detected once. V usage is TRBV3-1 (or the pseudogene TRBV3-2) and J usage is TRBJ2-5, with 7 bases that match TRBD1. The CDR3 is 14 amino acids. CDR1 and CDR2 from the germline V gene are LGHDT and YNNKEL (reference sequence). Trimming took 3 bases from V and 2 from J; bases not matched to a gene: 3. Written as DNA, the CDR3 is TGTGCCAGCAGCCAGCGACAGGGACAAGAGACCCAGTACTTC. Translation gives CASSQRQGQETQYF.